This T cell receptor (beta chain) was identified in a study of cytomegalovirus exposure and HLA in healthy donors. PCR amplification relied on 60 Vbeta primers (plus 13 Jbeta primers). TCRdb keeps only in-frame clones here, not all; method: immunoSEQ multiplex PCR. Of roughly 120,000 clones in the sample, around 80% were seen once. Per the germline V gene, CDR1 is SGHNT and CDR2 is YYREEE (reference sequence). The CDR3 loop spans 16 amino acids. With V trimmed by 3 bases and J by 5 bases, 9 bases remained unmatched. The sample taken for sequencing was PBMCs. V is TRBV5-4 and J is TRBJ2-7; TRBD2 aligns across 12 bases. The receptor comes from a man in his thirties or forties in good health and CMV-seropositive. CDR3 sequence reads: CASSSPSGGAAHEQYF. DNA of the CDR3: TGTGCCAGCAGCTCCCCTAGCGGGGGGGCTGCCCACGAGCAGTACTTC.